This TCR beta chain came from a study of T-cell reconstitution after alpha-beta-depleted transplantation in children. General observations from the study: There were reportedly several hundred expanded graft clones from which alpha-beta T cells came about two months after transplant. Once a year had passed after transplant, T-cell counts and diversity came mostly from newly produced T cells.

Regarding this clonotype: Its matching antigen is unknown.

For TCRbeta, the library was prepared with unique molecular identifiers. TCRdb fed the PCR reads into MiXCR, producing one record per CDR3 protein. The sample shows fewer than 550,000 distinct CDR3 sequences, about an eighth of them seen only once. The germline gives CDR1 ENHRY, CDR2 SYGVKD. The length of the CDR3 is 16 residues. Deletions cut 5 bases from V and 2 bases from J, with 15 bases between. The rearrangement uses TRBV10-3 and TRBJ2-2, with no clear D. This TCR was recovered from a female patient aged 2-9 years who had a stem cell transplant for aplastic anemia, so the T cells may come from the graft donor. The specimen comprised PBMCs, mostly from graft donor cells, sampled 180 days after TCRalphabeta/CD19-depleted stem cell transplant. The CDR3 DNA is TGTGCCATCAGTTCAGCCAGCCCGTTAAACACCGGGGAGCTGTTTTTT. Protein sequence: CAISSASPLNTGELFF.